A selection of T cell receptor beta chains follows, all from one sample in a study of blood T cell repertoires in COVID-19. Assay: immunoSEQ multiplex PCR; the TCRdb copy retains only in-frame clones and omits some. The sample lists about 520,000 clones, roughly 85% occurring once. Sequencing was done on a sample of peripheral blood. Receptor source: a human donor in a cohort sampled during active COVID-19. Each CDR3 is given with its conserved first and last residue. The order of the fields is V gene, D gene, clone size, J gene, CDR3 protein, CDR3 DNA. The D gene is left open where the match is weak. Clone sizes are given selectively: once, few, many, or a class where the clone is expanded.

TRBV15	NA	NA	TRBJ2-5	CATRPGGPRAVETQYF	TGTGCCACCCGTCCTGGAGGACCGCGGGCGGTGGAGACCCAGTACTTC
TRBV12-2	NA	NA	TRBJ1-1	CASRLAPGHANTEAFF	TGTGCAAGTCGCTTAGCGCCGGGACACGCGAACACTGAAGCTTTCTTT
TRBV25-1	NA	few	TRBJ1-2	CASSEFSGDNYGYTF	TGTGCCAGCAGTGAATTTTCAGGGGATAACTATGGCTACACCTTC
TRBV7-2	NA	NA	TRBJ1-1	CASSPAVLNTEAFF	TGTGCCAGCAGCCCAGCGGTCTTGAACACTGAAGCTTTCTTT
TRBV19	NA	NA	TRBJ2-2	CASSIVGGSGELFF	TGTGCCAGTAGTATAGTCGGGGGTTCGGGGGAGCTGTTTTTT
TRBV28	NA	NA	TRBJ2-5	CASSPVGVSRGETQYF	TGTGCCAGCAGCCCCGTCGGGGTCTCCCGCGGGGAGACCCAGTACTTC
TRBV28	NA	NA	TRBJ1-5	CASSLLQKNQPQHF	TGTGCCAGCAGTTTATTGCAGAAGAATCAGCCCCAGCATTTT
TRBV11-2	TRBD2	NA	TRBJ2-5	CASSLVGLAGGGETQYF	TGTGCCAGCAGCTTAGTCGGACTAGCGGGAGGGGGAGAGACCCAGTACTTC
TRBV18	TRBD1	NA	TRBJ2-7	CASSSPGQGLREQYF	TGTGCCAGCTCTTCACCGGGACAGGGTCTTCGCGAGCAGTACTTC
TRBV28	NA	NA	TRBJ1-5	CASFATGLRSNQPQHF	TGTGCCAGCTTCGCAACAGGGTTGAGGAGCAATCAGCCCCAGCATTTT
TRBV18	TRBD1	NA	TRBJ1-1	CASSQGADTEAFF	TGTGCCAGCTCACAGGGGGCTGACACTGAAGCTTTCTTT
TRBV27	NA	NA	TRBJ2-3	CASSPPLDWVDTQYF	TGTGCCAGCAGTCCGCCACTAGATTGGGTAGATACGCAGTATTTT
TRBV18	TRBD2	NA	TRBJ2-1	CASSPPGSGRVANEQFF	TGTGCCAGCTCACCACCGGGTAGCGGGAGGGTTGCAAATGAGCAGTTCTTC
TRBV5-1	TRBD2	NA	TRBJ2-7	CASSLAAGGPHEQYF	TGCGCCAGCAGCTTGGCGGCGGGAGGGCCCCACGAGCAGTACTTC
TRBV28	NA	few	TRBJ1-2	CASGGVGYTF	TGTGCCAGCGGGGGGGTCGGCTACACCTTC